The next 22 T cell receptor beta chains were all read from a single sample in a study of cytomegalovirus exposure and HLA in healthy donors. PCR was performed using 60 Vbeta and 13 Jbeta primers. Profiled with immunoSEQ multiplex PCR; TCRdb holds only in-frame clones, not every one. This table holds some 50,000 clones, approximately 70% found once. Material for sequencing was PBMCs. All receptors come from a woman aged 45-65 years in good health and CMV-seropositive.

The CDR3 loop is CASSDSAENGELFF. CDR3 DNA sequence: TGTGCCAGCAGTGACTCGGCCGAAAACGGGGAGCTGTTTTTT. V usage is TRBV6-4 and J usage is TRBJ2-2; the D is unclear. V dropped 0 bases and J dropped 7 bases, with 9 bases sitting between them. Germline CDR1 MRHNA, CDR2 SNTAGT. The CDR3 length is 14 residues.

Here the CDR3 reads CASSPGGISYNEQFF. The CDR3 DNA reads TGTGCCAGCAGCCCCGGCGGGATCTCCTACAATGAGCAGTTCTTC. This chain connects TRBV7-3 to TRBJ2-1; the D gene is possibly TRBD2 (6 bases). The germline V and J ends were trimmed by 5 bases and 0 bases, with 11 bases remaining between them. There are 15 residues in the CDR3. CDR1 and CDR2 from the germline V gene are SGHTA and FQGTGA. Drawing the rest from reference TRBV7-3 and TRBJ2-1, the complete variable domain is GAGVSQTPSNKVTEKGKYVELRCDPISGHTALYWYRQSLGQGPEFLIYFQGTGAADDSGLPNDRFFAVRPEGSVSTLKIQRTERGDSAVYLCASSPGGISYNEQFFGPGTRLTVL.

Comments on this clone: This sample includes further DNA sequences coding for the same CDR3. This chain uses TRBV4-3 with TRBJ2-1; the D gene is possibly TRBD2 (5 bases). Trimming shortened V by 0 bases and J by 8 bases, and 8 bases separated the two germline ends. The germline V gene encodes CDR1 LGHNA and CDR2 YSLEER. The CDR3 runs 13 residues. The CDR3 DNA follows: TGCGCCAGCAGCCAAGATGCCGGGGATGAGCAGTTCTTC. Protein sequence: CASSQDAGDEQFF.

The chain joins TRBV28 to TRBJ1-2; TRBD1 matches at 9 bases. Germline CDR1 is MDHEN and CDR2 is SYDVKM. J lost 4 bases, V lost 4 bases, and 4 bases had no gene match. The CDR3 extends over 14 amino acids. CDR3 sequence reads: CASSSTGGAYGYTF. Written as DNA, the CDR3 is TGTGCCAGCAGTTCCACAGGGGGCGCCTATGGCTACACCTTC.

The V call is TRBV9, the J call TRBJ1-4, with 8 bases aligning to TRBD1. The CDR3 is made up of 15 amino acids. Germline CDR1 and CDR2: SGDLS and YYNGEE. V trimming: 3 bases; J trimming: 3 bases; junction bases outside the gene matches: 4. CDR3 loop: CASSDGQGSNEKLFF. In nucleotides, the CDR3 is TGTGCCAGCAGCGATGGACAGGGCTCTAATGAAAAACTGTTTTTT.

The chain joins TRBV13 to TRBJ1-5; D call uncertain. This CDR3 region has 12 residues. V was pared by 2 bases and J by 6 bases, with 5 bases between. Germline V gene sequence: CDR1 PRHDT, CDR2 FYEKMQ (reference sequence). The CDR3 reads CASSLRGQPQHF. The CDR3 DNA is TGTGCCAGCAGCTTACGGGGTCAGCCCCAGCATTTT.

CDR3 amino acids: CASSQVGGYANTGELFF. The DNA of the CDR3 is TGCGCCAGCAGCCAAGTAGGGGGTTACGCGAACACCGGGGAGCTGTTTTTT. V is TRBV4-1 and J is TRBJ2-2, with D perhaps matching TRBD1 (6 bases). Trimming took off 1 base at V and 0 bases at J, with 12 bases between the two ends. Germline assignment: CDR1 MGHRA and CDR2 YSYEKL. The CDR3 consists of 17 residues.

There are a few counts of this clone. The rearrangement joins TRBV6-4 to TRBJ2-1, with 11 bases fitting TRBD1. The V gene's germline CDR1 is MRHNA and CDR2 SNTAGT. With V trimmed by 6 bases and J by 6 bases, 7 bases remained unmatched. The CDR3 is 15 amino acids. This CDR3 is CASSAGTGGTNEQFF. Here the CDR3 DNA reads TGTGCCAGCAGCGCCGGGACAGGGGGTACCAATGAGCAGTTCTTC.

CDR3: CASSPGVGEIGYTF. In nucleotides, the CDR3 is TGTGCCAGCAGCCCAGGGGTGGGGGAAATTGGCTACACCTTC. The gene calls are TRBV7-9 and TRBJ1-2; a weak D match, TRBD1 (6 bases). Germline CDR1 is SEHNR and CDR2 is FQNEAQ (reference sequence). Trimming cost V 5 bases and J 7 bases, with 17 bases left between them. This CDR3 is 14 amino acids long.

The chain has TRBV27 and TRBJ2-1; D is perhaps TRBD2 (6 bases). The germline V gene encodes CDR1 MNHEY and CDR2 SMNVEV (reference sequence). V was trimmed by 3 bases and J by 6 bases, leaving 12 bases between them. The CDR3 sequence is 14 residues long. CDR3 in DNA: TGTGCCAGCAGTTTCAGGGCGGGACCCAATGAGCAGTTCTTC. Translation gives CASSFRAGPNEQFF.

This chain uses TRBV6-1 with TRBJ2-4; 9 bases are a match to TRBD2. The CDR3 loop spans 15 amino acids. Germline V gene lookup returns CDR1 MNHNS and CDR2 SASEGT. Germline trimming cut 4 bases from V and 9 bases from J; bases unmatched to any gene: 10. The CDR3 sequence: CASSGSRGGVGIQYF. The CDR3 DNA reads as TGTGCCAGCAGTGGATCTCGCGGGGGGGTCGGCATTCAGTACTTC.

This chain links TRBV7-9 with TRBJ1-4; maybe TRBD1 (5 bases). CDR3 length: 15 amino acids. CDR1 and CDR2 from the germline V gene are SEHNR and FQNEAQ (reference sequence). V gave up 5 bases and J gave up 5 bases, with 15 bases separating them. CDR3 protein: CASSLGGGLNEKLFF. The DNA for the CDR3 is TGTGCCAGCAGCCTAGGTGGGGGGTTGAATGAAAAACTGTTTTTT.

The chain recombines TRBV11-3 with TRBJ2-1; D might be TRBD2 (6 bases). This CDR3 is 15 amino acids long. The V end was cut by 5 bases, the J end by 5 bases, with 16 bases between. Germline V gives CDR1 SGHNT, CDR2 YENEEA. The CDR3 sequence is CASSRRDSPNNEQFF. CDR3 coding DNA: TGTGCCAGCAGCCGCCGGGACTCCCCCAACAATGAGCAGTTCTTC.

V is TRBV11-2 and J is TRBJ2-5; 9 nucleotides align to TRBD2. Looked up from germline, CDR1 is SGHAT and CDR2 is FQNNGV. The CDR3 extends over 14 amino acids. Trimming cost V 5 bases and J 4 bases; bases outside gene matches: 5. As DNA, the CDR3 is TGTGCCAGCAGCCTGCGGACTAGCGTAGAGACCCAGTACTTC. The encoded protein is CASSLRTSVETQYF.

The V call is TRBV5-1, the J call TRBJ2-3, with 9 bases identical to TRBD2. Germline CDR1 and CDR2: SGHRS and YFSETQ. The CDR3 is made up of 13 amino acids. V lost 6 bases to trimming and J lost 6 bases; unmatched junction nucleotides: 5. This chain's CDR3 is CASTIAGVDTQYF. The DNA of the CDR3 is TGCGCCAGCACTATAGCGGGAGTTGATACGCAGTATTTT.

The V and J genes are TRBV18 and TRBJ1-5; no clear D. The V and J ends lost 1 base and 8 bases respectively, with 12 bases between them. The length of the CDR3 is 14 residues. In germline, CDR1 is KGHSH, CDR2 LQKENI. The CDR3 region has the DNA TGTGCCAGCTCACCACTTGTCGGGAAGGAGCCCCAGCATTTT. Translated: CASSPLVGKEPQHF. Based on the CDR3 plus reference TRBV18 and TRBJ1-5, the full variable domain is NAGVMQNPRHLVRRRGQEARLRCSPMKGHSHVYWYRQLPEEGLKFMVYLQKENIIDESGMPKERFSAEFPKEGPSILRIQQVVRGDSAAYFCASSPLVGKEPQHFGDGTRLSIL.

This sequence joins TRBV7-7 and TRBJ2-1, with D possibly being TRBD1 (6 bases). Germline loops: CDR1 SSHAT, CDR2 FNYEAQ (reference sequence). This CDR3 region has 11 residues. CDR3 loop: CASVGGNEQFF. DNA of the CDR3: TGTGCTAGCGTAGGGGGCAATGAGCAGTTCTTC.

This clone rates as medium-sized. The V and J genes are TRBV4-3 and TRBJ2-7; maybe TRBD1 (5 bases). Germline V lookup: CDR1 LGHNA, CDR2 YSLEER. This CDR3 has 16 amino acids. The germline V and J ends were trimmed by 2 bases and 1 base, with 15 bases remaining between them. The CDR3 region is CASSQSRVRGSYEQYF. The CDR3 DNA is TGCGCCAGCAGCCAAAGCCGGGTTAGGGGTTCCTACGAGCAGTACTTC.

The genes are TRBV18 and TRBJ2-5; TRBD1 aligns across 8 bases. The CDR3 is 15 amino acids. Germline trimming cut 3 bases from V and 4 bases from J; bases unmatched to any gene: 7. Germline V gives CDR1 KGHSH, CDR2 LQKENI. In nucleotides, the CDR3 is TGTGCCAGCTCACCGGGTACAGGGGGGAGAGAGACCCAGTACTTC. It codes for CASSPGTGGRETQYF.

The rearrangement links TRBV18 to TRBJ2-7; D is unresolved. Germline V gene sequence: CDR1 KGHSH, CDR2 LQKENI. The CDR3 has 12 amino acids. The V and J ends lost 5 bases and 1 base respectively, with 6 bases between them. The CDR3 here is CASSGPSYEQYF. For the CDR3, the DNA is TGTGCCAGCTCAGGCCCGTCCTACGAGCAGTACTTC.

The chain has TRBV9 and TRBJ1-2; 7 bases align to TRBD1. Per the germline V gene, CDR1 is SGDLS and CDR2 is YYNGEE. The CDR3 length is 15 residues. The V gene end was trimmed by 0 bases and the J gene end by 6 bases; junction bases not matched to a gene: 8. The CDR3 protein is CASSVDGTVRNGYTF. The CDR3 region has the DNA TGTGCCAGCAGCGTAGATGGGACAGTGAGAAATGGCTACACCTTC.

This chain uses TRBV29-1 with TRBJ1-2; 10 bases match TRBD1. The germline gives CDR1 SQVTM, CDR2 ANQGSEA. J lost 8 bases, V lost 6 bases, and 6 bases had no gene match. CDR3 length: 12 amino acids. In nucleotides, the CDR3 is TGCAGCGTGGGACAGGGGCGAGGGGGCTACACCTTC. This translates into CSVGQGRGGYTF.